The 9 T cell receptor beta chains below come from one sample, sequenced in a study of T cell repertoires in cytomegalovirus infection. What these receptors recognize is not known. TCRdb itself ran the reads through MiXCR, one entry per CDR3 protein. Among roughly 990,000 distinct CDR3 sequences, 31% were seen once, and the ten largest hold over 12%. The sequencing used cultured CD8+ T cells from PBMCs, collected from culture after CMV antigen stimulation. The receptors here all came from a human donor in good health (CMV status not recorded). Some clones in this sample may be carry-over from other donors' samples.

This chain's CDR3 is CASSIFGMSNQPQHF. The CDR3 DNA is TGTGCCAGTAGTATATTCGGGATGAGCAATCAGCCCCAGCATTTT. V is TRBV19 and J is TRBJ1-5, with D uncertain. The CDR3 is made up of 15 amino acids. Trimming left V 2 bases short and J 1 base short, with 9 bases between. Germline V CDR1 and CDR2: LNHDA, SQIVND (reference sequence).

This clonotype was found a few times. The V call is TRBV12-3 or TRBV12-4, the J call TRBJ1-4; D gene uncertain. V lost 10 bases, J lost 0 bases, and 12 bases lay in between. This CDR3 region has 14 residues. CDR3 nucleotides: TGTGCCACCTCCCCCGGGCCAACTAATGAAAAACTGTTTTTT. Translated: CATSPGPTNEKLFF.

This CDR3 reads CASTPDRGVGYGYTF. DNA of the CDR3: TGTGCCAGCACCCCTGACAGGGGCGTGGGGTATGGCTACACCTTC. This chain joins TRBV5-5 and TRBJ1-2; 8 positions match TRBD1. The V and J ends lost 6 bases and 5 bases, in that order; junction bases with no gene match: 12. Germline V lookup: CDR1 SGHKS, CDR2 YYEKEE (reference sequence). This CDR3 is built from 15 residues.

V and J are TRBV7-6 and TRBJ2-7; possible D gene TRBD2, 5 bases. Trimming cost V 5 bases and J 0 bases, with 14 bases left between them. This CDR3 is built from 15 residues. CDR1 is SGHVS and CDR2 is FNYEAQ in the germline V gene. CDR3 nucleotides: TGTGCCAGCAGCCTCCTCGAAGGGAGCTCCTACGAGCAGTACTTC. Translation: CASSLLEGSSYEQYF.

The CDR3 loop reads CASVLAGKETQYF. The CDR3 DNA follows: TGTGCCAGTGTTCTAGCGGGGAAAGAGACCCAGTACTTC. The chain links TRBV7-9 to TRBJ2-5; 9 bases align to TRBD2. CDR1 and CDR2 from the germline V gene are SEHNR and FQNEAQ (reference sequence). CDR3 size: 13 residues. V lost 9 bases and J lost 3; bases outside the gene matches: 5.

DNA of the CDR3: TGTGCCAGCAGTTCCAGGGCCCTTGAAGCTTTCTTT. As protein: CASSSRALEAFF. V and J are TRBV27 and TRBJ1-1; maybe TRBD1 (5 bases). Germline values: CDR1 MNHEY, CDR2 SMNVEV (reference sequence). V was pared by 4 bases and J by 7 bases, with 10 bases between. This CDR3 comprises 12 residues.

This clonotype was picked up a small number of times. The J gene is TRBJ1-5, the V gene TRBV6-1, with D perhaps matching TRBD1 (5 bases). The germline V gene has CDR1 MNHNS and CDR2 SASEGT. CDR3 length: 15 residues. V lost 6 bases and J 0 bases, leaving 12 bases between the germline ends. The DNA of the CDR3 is TGTGCCAGCAGCTCGAGGGGCCTTAGCAATCAGCCCCAGCATTTT. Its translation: CASSSRGLSNQPQHF.

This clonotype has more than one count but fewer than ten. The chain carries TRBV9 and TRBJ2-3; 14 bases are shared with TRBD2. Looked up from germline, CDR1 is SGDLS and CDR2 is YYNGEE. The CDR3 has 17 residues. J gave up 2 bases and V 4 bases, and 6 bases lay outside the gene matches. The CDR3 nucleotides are TGTGCCAGCAGCTCCAGGACTAGCGGGGGGCCCACAGATACGCAGTATTTT. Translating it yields CASSSRTSGGPTDTQYF. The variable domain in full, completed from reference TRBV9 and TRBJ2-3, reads DSGVTQTPKHLITATGQRVTLRCSPRSGDLSVYWYQQSLDQGLQFLIQYYNGEERAKGNILERFSAQQFPDLHSELNLSSLELGDSALYFCASSSRTSGGPTDTQYFGPGTRLTVL.

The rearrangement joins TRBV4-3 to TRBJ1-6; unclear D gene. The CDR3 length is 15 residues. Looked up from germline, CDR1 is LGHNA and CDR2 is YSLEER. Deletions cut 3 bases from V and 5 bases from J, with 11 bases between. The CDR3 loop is CASSQATRDNSPLHF. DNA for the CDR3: TGCGCCAGCAGCCAGGCTACCAGAGATAATTCACCCCTCCACTTT.